A single sample is the source of the 3 T cell receptor beta chains below, sequenced in a study of T cell responses to AZD1222 COVID-19 vaccine. Generated by immunoSEQ multiplex PCR, the TCRdb table keeps only in-frame clones and is missing some. The sample lists about 100,000 clones; around 96% were seen once. The source was peripheral blood, collected on day 0 of AZD1222 vaccination. Every receptor here comes from an adult in good health.

This chain uses TRBV24-1 with TRBJ2-5, with TRBD1 matching 7 bases. Germline CDR1 KGHDR, CDR2 SFDVKD. The CDR3 totals 14 residues. Germline trimming cut 5 bases from V and 7 bases from J; bases unmatched to any gene: 9. The CDR3: CATSGDREPRTQYF. The CDR3 DNA reads TGTGCCACCAGTGGCGACAGGGAACCTCGGACCCAGTACTTC.

V usage is TRBV11-2 and J usage is TRBJ1-4; 8 nucleotides align to TRBD1. Germline CDR1 SGHAT, CDR2 FQNNGV. Trimming took 5 bases from V and 13 from J; bases not matched to a gene: 3. CDR3 length: 11 residues. CDR3 protein: CASSQGTGLFF. CDR3 DNA: TGTGCCAGCAGCCAGGGGACAGGACTGTTTTTT.

V gene TRBV12-3 or TRBV12-4 combines with J gene TRBJ1-1; no clear D gene. The CDR3 has 13 amino acids. V lost 6 bases and J lost 9, with 17 bases in between. CDR3 sequence: CASSPRTAPQAFF. The DNA for the CDR3 is TGTGCCAGCAGCCCCCGGACGGCCCCTCAAGCTTTCTTT.